The entry that follows covers one T cell receptor (beta chain) sequence. This specimen comes from a study of identical twins. Template switching added a universal primer site, and cDNA bore unique molecular identifiers. TCRdb passed the 5' RACE reads through MiXCR, listing each CDR3 protein once. The table has 300,000 to 350,000 distinct CDR3 sequences, roughly an eighth seen once. V lost 1 base and J lost 8, with 16 bases in between. Germline V lookup: CDR1 SGHRS, CDR2 YFSETQ. The CDR3 sequence is 15 residues long. The same data also contributed to another study, on yellow fever vaccine responses in identical twins.

The sequence was obtained from a woman between 18 and 30 years old in good health. The chain couples TRBV5-1 to TRBJ2-1; TRBD1 is a possible D gene (7 bases). Material for sequencing was CD8+ T cells sorted from blood. CDR3 coding DNA: TGCGCCAGCAGCTTGAGGGGGCGGGGAGGAGATGAGCAGTTCTTC. This sequence encodes CASSLRGRGGDEQFF.